This T cell receptor beta chain emerged from a study of a mutant IDH1 vaccine in newly diagnosed glioma. By share, this clone counts as medium-sized (0.01 to 0.1%). This sample's time point: baseline, week 1 (first vaccination visit). Documented treatment: pre-vaccination baseline after standard-of-care therapy. Sequencing used immunoSEQ multiplex PCR; TCRdb keeps in-frame clones, though not all of them. This sample yields approximately 88,000 clones, of which around three quarters are seen a single time; approximately 7.9% belongs to the top ten. The sequence came from a man aged 35 to 55 with glioma. The sample was PBMCs, taken from a glioma patient treated with radiotherapy, temozolomide or both.

The CDR3 loop is CASSFNLPSYEQYF. The CDR3 DNA reads TGTGCCAGCAGCTTCAACCTCCCATCCTACGAGCAGTACTTC. The chain recombines TRBV11-2 with TRBJ2-7; no reliable D call. This CDR3 is 14 amino acids long. Germline V gene data show CDR1 as SGHAT and CDR2 as FQNNGV. V was pared by 3 bases and J by 1 base, with 10 bases between.